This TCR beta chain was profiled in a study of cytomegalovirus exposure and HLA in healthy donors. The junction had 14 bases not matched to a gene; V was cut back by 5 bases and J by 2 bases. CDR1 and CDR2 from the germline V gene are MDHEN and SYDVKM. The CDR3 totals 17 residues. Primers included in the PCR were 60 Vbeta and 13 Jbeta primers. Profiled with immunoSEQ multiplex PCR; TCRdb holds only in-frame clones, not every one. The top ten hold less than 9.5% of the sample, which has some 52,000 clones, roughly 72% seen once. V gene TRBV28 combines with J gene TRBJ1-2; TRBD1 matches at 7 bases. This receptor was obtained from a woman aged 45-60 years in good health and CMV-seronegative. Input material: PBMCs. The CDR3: CASSTPGTANANYGYTF. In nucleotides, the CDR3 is TGTGCCAGCAGTACCCCCGGGACAGCGAACGCCAACTATGGCTACACCTTC.